Shown below are 9 T cell receptor beta chains from a single sample sequenced in a study of cytomegalovirus exposure and HLA in healthy donors. Primers: 60 Vbeta forward and 13 Jbeta reverse. Profiling relied on immunoSEQ multiplex PCR, and the TCRdb table lists in-frame clones only, not all of them. The data show under 300,000 clones, 75% to 85% seen once. Sequenced sample: PBMCs. These receptors were collected from a woman aged 60-70 years in good health and CMV-seropositive.

The table lists this clone with a count of one. CDR3 sequence reads: CASSQDISPNTEAFF. As DNA, the CDR3 is TGTGCCAGTAGCCAAGACATATCCCCAAACACTGAAGCTTTCTTT. The rearrangement joins TRBV19 to TRBJ1-1; D uncertain. The V end was cut by 6 bases, the J end by 2 bases, with 16 bases between. The CDR3 consists of 15 residues. From germline, CDR1 is LNHDA and CDR2 SQIVND (reference sequence).

V usage is TRBV5-4 and J usage is TRBJ2-1; TRBD2 aligns across 12 bases. The CDR3 contains 13 residues. After removal of 10 bases from V and 10 bases from J, the junction contained 9 bases not matched to a gene. Germline V gene data show CDR1 as SGHNT and CDR2 as YYREEE (reference sequence). The CDR3 DNA reads TGTGCCGGGACTAGCGGGTTTCCAGGGGAGCAGTTCTTC. Its translation: CAGTSGFPGEQFF.

V and J are TRBV5-6 and TRBJ2-5; no reliable D call. The DNA end is more similar to TRBJ2-7, so the J call may be wrong. Germline V gene data show CDR1 as SGHDT and CDR2 as YYEEEE. The CDR3 is 12 amino acids. For the CDR3, the DNA is TGTGCCAGCAGCTTGGCCTCTTACGAGCAGTACTTC. This gives the protein CASSLASYEQYF.

The genes are TRBV6-5 and TRBJ1-4; perhaps TRBD1 as D (6 bases). From germline, CDR1 is MNHEY and CDR2 SVGAGI. The V end was cut by 7 bases, the J end by 7 bases, with 16 bases between. The CDR3 runs to 14 residues. CDR3 amino acids: CASTLGGRGEKLFF. CDR3 nucleotide sequence: TGTGCCAGCACCCTAGGGGGAAGAGGTGAAAAACTGTTTTTT.

The V gene is TRBV6-1, the J gene TRBJ2-7, with a tentative D call TRBD2 (5 bases). The ends were cut back, 6 bases at V and 7 bases at J, with 19 bases in the middle. This CDR3 contains 14 residues. Germline V gives CDR1 MNHNS, CDR2 SASEGT. The CDR3 sequence is CASSTAGGSLEQYF. The DNA of the CDR3 is TGTGCCAGCAGCACCGCGGGCGGTTCCCTAGAGCAGTACTTC.

The chain combines TRBV2 with TRBJ1-6; TRBD1 matches 7 bases. The J segment lost 7 bases and the V segment lost 6 bases, leaving 9 bases of the junction unmatched. The CDR3 is made up of 15 amino acids. Germline CDR1 is SNHLY and CDR2 is FYNNEI. CDR3 region: CASSRDSTKNSPLHF. The CDR3 DNA follows: TGTGCCAGCAGCCGGGACAGCACAAAAAATTCACCCCTCCACTTT.

The V call is TRBV5-4, the J call TRBJ2-5; D may be TRBD2 (6 bases). V dropped 4 bases and J dropped 4 bases, with 14 bases sitting between them. Germline V gene lookup returns CDR1 SGHNT and CDR2 YYREEE (reference sequence). This CDR3 has 14 residues. CDR3 sequence: CASSGVGGRETQYF. CDR3 DNA: TGTGCCAGCAGCGGCGTGGGAGGTAGAGAGACCCAGTACTTC.

CDR3 sequence: CASSSGQQEAQYF. CDR3 coding DNA: TGTGCCAGCAGCTCGGGACAGCAGGAGGCCCAGTACTTC. V and J are TRBV7-6 and TRBJ2-5; 7 bases map to TRBD1. In germline, CDR1 is SGHVS, CDR2 FNYEAQ. The CDR3 extends over 13 amino acids. V shed 4 bases and J 9 bases; nucleotides not matched to a gene: 8.

V usage is TRBV7-9 and J usage is TRBJ1-4, with D uncertain. The germline V gene encodes CDR1 SEHNR and CDR2 FQNEAQ (reference sequence). This CDR3 is built from 17 residues. Deletions cut 0 bases from V and 3 bases from J, with 14 bases between. In DNA, the CDR3 is TGTGCCAGCAGCTTAGCGTTTCGGGTTGCAGCTAATGAAAAACTGTTTTTT. This gives the protein CASSLAFRVAANEKLFF.